This TCR beta chain was documented in a study of T cells in Graves' hyperthyroidism and ophthalmopathy. Findings and caveats of the study: Model output signaled ophthalmopathy a median approximately 6.2 months ahead of onset.

Amplified regions were TCR beta CDR3 sequences from RNA transcripts. TCR CDR3 regions were first amplified by RT-PCR with HTBI primers. In TCRdb, the multiplex PCR reads were re-called with MiXCR into one record per CDR3 protein. The table shows about 500,000 distinct CDR3 sequences, with approximately 15% occurring only once. This clonotype was observed many times. No antigen is known for it. Graves' hyperthyroidism qualified as stable when ophthalmopathy did not progress within 18 months. Diagnosis relied on clinical symptoms, serum thyroxine and TRAb, thyroid ultrasound and orbital computed tomography. V was shortened by 4 bases and J by 0 bases, with 11 bases between the two germline ends. The V gene's germline CDR1 is SGHRS and CDR2 YFSETQ. This CDR3 region has 15 residues.

J is TRBJ1-3 and V is TRBV5-1; D gene uncertain. This TCR was sampled from a young woman with Graves' hyperthyroidism. Sequencing input: blood. The CDR3 reads CASSPVLSSGNTIYF. The CDR3, as DNA: TGCGCCAGCAGCCCTGTGCTTAGCTCTGGAAACACCATATATTTT.